These 5 T cell receptor beta chains came from one sample sequenced in a study of T cell responses to AZD1222 COVID-19 vaccine. Profiling relied on immunoSEQ multiplex PCR, and the TCRdb table lists in-frame clones only, not all of them. The sample contains 30,000 to 50,000 clones, about 88% of which appear only once. The material was peripheral blood, obtained 28 days after the second dose of the MenACWY control vaccine. Receptors were obtained from an adult who received the MenACWY meningococcal vaccine as a control.

The chain uses TRBV28 and TRBJ1-3, with D unresolved. This CDR3 is 16 amino acids long. The germline gives CDR1 MDHEN, CDR2 SYDVKM. With 2 bases removed from V and 4 bases from J, the gap between germline ends came to 15 bases. The CDR3 coding sequence is TGTGCCAGCAGTTTACCCCTCGGGGTATCAGGAAACACCATATATTTT. It yields the protein CASSLPLGVSGNTIYF.

This clone was observed a single time. The chain links TRBV6-1 to TRBJ2-7, with TRBD1 identical over 10 bases. V was clipped by 2 bases and J by 6 bases; unmatched bases: 10. Germline V CDR1 and CDR2: MNHNS, SASEGT. This CDR3 comprises 16 residues. This chain's CDR3 is CASSESSGTGAGEQYF. The CDR3 coding sequence is TGTGCCAGCAGTGAATCTTCCGGGACAGGGGCAGGCGAGCAGTACTTC.

The CDR3 here is CASKPGGNEKLFF. The CDR3 nucleotides are TGTGCCAGCAAACCCGGGGGGAATGAAAAACTGTTTTTT. The chain combines TRBV28 with TRBJ1-4; tentative D call: TRBD1 (5 bases). CDR3 length equals 13 residues. The ends were cut back, 7 bases at V and 5 bases at J, with 11 bases in the middle. Germline assignment: CDR1 MDHEN and CDR2 SYDVKM.

The chain joins TRBV30 to TRBJ2-3, with 7 bases that match TRBD2. CDR3 length: 15 amino acids. V trimming: 0 bases; J trimming: 3 bases; junction bases outside the gene matches: 6. Germline assignment: CDR1 GTSNPN and CDR2 SVGIG (reference sequence). CDR3 protein: CAWSVLGGRTDTQYF. CDR3 nucleotides: TGTGCCTGGAGTGTACTCGGGGGGAGAACAGATACGCAGTATTTT.

CDR3 region: CASSGPGRSYEQYF. The CDR3 DNA follows: TGTGCCAGCAGCGGTCCGGGCCGCTCCTACGAGCAGTACTTC. The V gene is TRBV21-1, the J gene TRBJ2-7. TRBV21-1 is a pseudogene locus. The CDR3 spans 14 residues.